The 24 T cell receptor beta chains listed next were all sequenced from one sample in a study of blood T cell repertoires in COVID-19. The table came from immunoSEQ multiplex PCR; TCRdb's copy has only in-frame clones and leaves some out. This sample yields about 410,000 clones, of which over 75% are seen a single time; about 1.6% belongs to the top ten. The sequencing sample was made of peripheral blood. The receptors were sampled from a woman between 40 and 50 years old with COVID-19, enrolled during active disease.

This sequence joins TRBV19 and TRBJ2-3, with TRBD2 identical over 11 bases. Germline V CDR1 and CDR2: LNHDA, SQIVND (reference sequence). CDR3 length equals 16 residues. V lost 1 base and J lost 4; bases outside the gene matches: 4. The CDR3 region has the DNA TGTGCCAGTAGTATAGTAGCGGGGGGGCCCCCAGATACGCAGTATTTT. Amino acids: CASSIVAGGPPDTQYF.

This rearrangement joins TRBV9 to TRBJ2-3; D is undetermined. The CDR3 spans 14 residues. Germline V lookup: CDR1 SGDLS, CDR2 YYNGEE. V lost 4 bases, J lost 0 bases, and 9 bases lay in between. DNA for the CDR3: TGTGCCAGCAGCCCCCAGGCTAGCACAGATACGCAGTATTTT. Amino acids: CASSPQASTDTQYF.

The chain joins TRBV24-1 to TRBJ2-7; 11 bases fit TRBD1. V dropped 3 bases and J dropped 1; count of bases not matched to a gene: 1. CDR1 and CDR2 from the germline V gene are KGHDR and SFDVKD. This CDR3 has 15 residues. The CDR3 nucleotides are TGTGCCACCAGTGATAGGGACAGGGGGTCCTACGAGCAGTACTTC. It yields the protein CATSDRDRGSYEQYF.

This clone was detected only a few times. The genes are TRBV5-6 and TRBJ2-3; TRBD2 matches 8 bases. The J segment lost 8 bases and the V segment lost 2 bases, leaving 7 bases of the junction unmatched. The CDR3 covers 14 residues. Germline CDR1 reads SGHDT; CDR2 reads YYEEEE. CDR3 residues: CASSFTSSGSTQYF. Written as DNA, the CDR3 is TGTGCCAGCAGCTTTACGTCTAGCGGGTCTACGCAGTATTTT.

CDR3 DNA sequence: TGTGCCAGCAGTTTGAACAGGGGATATACTGAAGCTTTCTTT. Amino acids: CASSLNRGYTEAFF. The rearrangement joins TRBV28 to TRBJ1-1, with TRBD1 matching over 7 bases. The germline V gene has CDR1 MDHEN and CDR2 SYDVKM. J was trimmed by 5 bases and V by 3 bases; bases with no gene match: 6. CDR3 length: 14 residues.

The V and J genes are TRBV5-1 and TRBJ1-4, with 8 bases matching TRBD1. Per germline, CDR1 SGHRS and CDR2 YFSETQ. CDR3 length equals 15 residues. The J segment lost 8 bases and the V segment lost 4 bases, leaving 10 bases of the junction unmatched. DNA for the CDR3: TGCGCCAGCAGCGTACTGACAGGGGTTCAGGAAAAACTGTTTTTT. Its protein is CASSVLTGVQEKLFF. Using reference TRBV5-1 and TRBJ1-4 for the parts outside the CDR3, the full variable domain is KAGVTQTPRYLIKTRGQQVTLSCSPISGHRSVSWYQQTPGQGLQFLFEYFSETQRNKGNFPGRFSGRQFSNSRSEMNVSTLELGDSALYLCASSVLTGVQEKLFFGSGTQLSVL.

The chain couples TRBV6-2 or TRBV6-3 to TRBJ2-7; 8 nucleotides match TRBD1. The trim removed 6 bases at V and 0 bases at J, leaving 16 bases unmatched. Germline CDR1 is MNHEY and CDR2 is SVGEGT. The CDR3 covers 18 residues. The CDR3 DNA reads TGTGCCAGCAGCCCTCTATCGACAGGGGCTCCTGACTCCTACGAGCAGTACTTC. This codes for CASSPLSTGAPDSYEQYF.

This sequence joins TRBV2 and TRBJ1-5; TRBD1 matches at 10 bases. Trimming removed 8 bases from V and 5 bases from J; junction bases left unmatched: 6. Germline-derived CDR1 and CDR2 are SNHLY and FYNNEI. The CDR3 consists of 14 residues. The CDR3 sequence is CASLGQGRHQPQHF. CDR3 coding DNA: TGTGCCAGCCTGGGACAGGGGCGTCATCAGCCCCAGCATTTT.

DNA of the CDR3: TGTGCCAGCAGCCCAGAGACTAGCGGGGTGAACACCGGGGAGCTGTTTTTT. Residues: CASSPETSGVNTGELFF. The chain uses TRBV5-6 and TRBJ2-2, with 11 bases identical to TRBD2. This CDR3 spans 17 amino acids. With 4 bases clipped from V and 1 base from J, the junction kept 6 bases outside the gene matches. CDR1 SGHDT and CDR2 YYEEEE come from the germline V gene.

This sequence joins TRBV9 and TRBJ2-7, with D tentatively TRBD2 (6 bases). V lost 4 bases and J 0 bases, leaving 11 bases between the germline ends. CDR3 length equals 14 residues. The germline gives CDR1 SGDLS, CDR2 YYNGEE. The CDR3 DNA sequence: TGTGCCAGCAGCCCAGGAGGGTTCTCCTACGAGCAGTACTTC. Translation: CASSPGGFSYEQYF.

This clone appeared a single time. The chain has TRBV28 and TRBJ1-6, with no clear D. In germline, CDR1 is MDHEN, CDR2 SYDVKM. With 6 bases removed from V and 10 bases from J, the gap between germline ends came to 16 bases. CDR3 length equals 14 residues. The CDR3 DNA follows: TGTGCCAGCAGGCAAACGGGAGATGACTCACCCCTCCACTTT. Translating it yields CASRQTGDDSPLHF.

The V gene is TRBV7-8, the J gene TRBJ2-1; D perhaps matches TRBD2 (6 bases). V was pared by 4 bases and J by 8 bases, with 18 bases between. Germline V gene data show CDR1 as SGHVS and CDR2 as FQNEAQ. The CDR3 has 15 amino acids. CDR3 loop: CASSSRSPSVDEQFF. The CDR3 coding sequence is TGTGCCAGCAGCTCGCGATCGCCTAGCGTCGATGAGCAGTTCTTC.

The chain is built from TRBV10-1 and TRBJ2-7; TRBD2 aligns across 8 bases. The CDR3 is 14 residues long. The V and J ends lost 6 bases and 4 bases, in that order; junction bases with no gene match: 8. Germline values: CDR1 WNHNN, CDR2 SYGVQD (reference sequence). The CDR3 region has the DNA TGCGCCAGCAGAAGCGGGGGTCACAGATACGAGCAGTACTTC. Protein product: CASRSGGHRYEQYF.

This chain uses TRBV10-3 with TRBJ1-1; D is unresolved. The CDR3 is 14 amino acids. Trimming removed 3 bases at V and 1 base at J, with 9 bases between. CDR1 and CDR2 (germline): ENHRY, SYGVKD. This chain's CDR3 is CAISESSRNTEAFF. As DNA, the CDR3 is TGTGCCATCAGTGAAAGTAGCAGGAACACTGAAGCTTTCTTT.

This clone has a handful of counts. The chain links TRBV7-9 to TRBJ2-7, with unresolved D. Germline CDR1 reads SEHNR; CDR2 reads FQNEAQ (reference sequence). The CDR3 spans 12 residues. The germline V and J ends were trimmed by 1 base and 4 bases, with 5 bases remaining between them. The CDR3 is CASSLGVYEQYF. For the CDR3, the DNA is TGTGCCAGCAGCTTAGGAGTTTACGAGCAGTACTTC.

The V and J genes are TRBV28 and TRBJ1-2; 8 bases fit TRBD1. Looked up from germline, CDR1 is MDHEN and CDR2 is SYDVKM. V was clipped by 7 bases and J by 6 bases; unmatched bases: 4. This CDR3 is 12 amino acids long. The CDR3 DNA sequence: TGTGCCAGCATCGACAGGGGTAATGGCTACACCTTC. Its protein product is CASIDRGNGYTF.

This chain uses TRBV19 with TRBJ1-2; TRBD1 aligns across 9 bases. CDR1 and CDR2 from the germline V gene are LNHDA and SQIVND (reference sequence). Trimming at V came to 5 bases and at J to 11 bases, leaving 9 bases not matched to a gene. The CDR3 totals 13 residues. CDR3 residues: CASSHRGPGLYTF. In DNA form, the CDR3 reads TGTGCCAGTAGTCACAGGGGGCCAGGGCTATACACCTTC.

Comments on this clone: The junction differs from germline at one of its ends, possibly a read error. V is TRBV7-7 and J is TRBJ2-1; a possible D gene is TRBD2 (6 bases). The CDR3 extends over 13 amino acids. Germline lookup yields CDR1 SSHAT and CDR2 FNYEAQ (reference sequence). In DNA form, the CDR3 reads TGTGCTAGCAGCCCCCCGGGAGTAGATGAGCAGTTCTTC. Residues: CASSPPGVDEQFF. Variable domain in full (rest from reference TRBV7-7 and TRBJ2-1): GAGVSQSPRYKVTKRGQDVTLRCDPISSHATLYWYQQALGQGPEFLTYFNYEAQPDKSGLPSDRFSAERPEGSISTLTIQRTEQRDSAMYRCASSPPGVDEQFFGPGTRLTVL.

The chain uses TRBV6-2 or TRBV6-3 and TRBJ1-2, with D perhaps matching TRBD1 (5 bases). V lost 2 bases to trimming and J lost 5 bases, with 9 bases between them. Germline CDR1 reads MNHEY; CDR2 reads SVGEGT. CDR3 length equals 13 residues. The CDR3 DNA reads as TGTGCCAGCAGTTACGGAGGGGCGTATGGCTACACCTTC. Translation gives CASSYGGAYGYTF.

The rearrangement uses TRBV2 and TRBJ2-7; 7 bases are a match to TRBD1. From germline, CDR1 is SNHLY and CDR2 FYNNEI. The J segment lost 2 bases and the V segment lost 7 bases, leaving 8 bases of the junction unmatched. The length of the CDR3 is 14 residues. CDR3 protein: CASNSGTVAYEQYF. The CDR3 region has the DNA TGTGCCAGCAATTCCGGGACAGTCGCCTACGAGCAGTACTTC.

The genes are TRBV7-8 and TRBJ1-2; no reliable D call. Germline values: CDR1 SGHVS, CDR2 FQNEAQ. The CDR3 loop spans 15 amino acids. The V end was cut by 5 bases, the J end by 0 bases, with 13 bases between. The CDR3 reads CASSPSGYPNYGYTF. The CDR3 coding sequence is TGTGCCAGCAGCCCATCGGGGTACCCTAACTATGGCTACACCTTC.

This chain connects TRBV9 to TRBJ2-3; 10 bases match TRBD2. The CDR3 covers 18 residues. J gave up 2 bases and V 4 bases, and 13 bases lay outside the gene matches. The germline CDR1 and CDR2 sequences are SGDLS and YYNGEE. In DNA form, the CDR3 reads TGTGCCAGCAGCCCCCAGGGGGGAGCGGGAGGGGTCACAGATACGCAGTATTTT. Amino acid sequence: CASSPQGGAGGVTDTQYF. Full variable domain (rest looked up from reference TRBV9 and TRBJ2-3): DSGVTQTPKHLITATGQRVTLRCSPRSGDLSVYWYQQSLDQGLQFLIQYYNGEERAKGNILERFSAQQFPDLHSELNLSSLELGDSALYFCASSPQGGAGGVTDTQYFGPGTRLTVL.

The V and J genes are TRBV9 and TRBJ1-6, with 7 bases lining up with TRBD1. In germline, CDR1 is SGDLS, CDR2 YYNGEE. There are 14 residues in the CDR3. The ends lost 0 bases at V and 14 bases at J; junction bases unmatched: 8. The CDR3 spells CASSVAPLTGSLHF. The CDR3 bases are TGTGCCAGCAGCGTAGCCCCTCTGACAGGGTCCCTCCACTTT.

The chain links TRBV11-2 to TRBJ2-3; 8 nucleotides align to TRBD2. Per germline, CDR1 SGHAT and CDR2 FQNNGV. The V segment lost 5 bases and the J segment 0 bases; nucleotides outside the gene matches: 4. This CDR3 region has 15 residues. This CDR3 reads CASSALAASTDTQYF. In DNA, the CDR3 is TGTGCCAGCAGCGCACTAGCGGCTAGCACAGATACGCAGTATTTT. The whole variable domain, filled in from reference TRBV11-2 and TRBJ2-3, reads EAGVAQSPRYKIIEKRQSVAFWCNPISGHATLYWYQQILGQGPKLLIQFQNNGVVDDSQLPKDRFSAERLKGVDSTLKIQPAKLEDSAVYLCASSALAASTDTQYFGPGTRLTVL.